These 22 T cell receptor beta chains share one sample of origin, sequenced in a study of T cells after yellow fever vaccination. Each CDR3 protein is one row after TCRdb ran MiXCR on the 5' RACE reads. This table holds 600,000 to 750,000 distinct CDR3 sequences, approximately 13% found once. Sequenced material: PBMCs, taken on the day of the yellow fever booster vaccination. These receptors all stem from a man aged 25-40 years who received the YFV17D yellow fever vaccine.

This chain uses TRBV15 with TRBJ1-2; D is unresolved. The CDR3 consists of 15 residues. V lost 2 bases, J lost 5 bases, and 15 bases lay in between. Germline assignment: CDR1 LNHNV and CDR2 YYDKDF (reference sequence). The CDR3 DNA is TGTGCCACCAGCAGAACCATGTCTGGGGAGTATGGCTACACCTTC. The encoded protein is CATSRTMSGEYGYTF.

The rearrangement links TRBV10-3 to TRBJ2-5; 10 nucleotides align to TRBD2. The CDR3 loop spans 14 amino acids. V lost 5 bases and J lost 5; bases outside the gene matches: 5. Germline loops: CDR1 ENHRY, CDR2 SYGVKD. The CDR3 sequence is CAISLAGADETQYF. The CDR3 DNA is TGTGCCATCAGTCTAGCGGGAGCCGACGAGACCCAGTACTTC.

V gene TRBV20-1 combines with J gene TRBJ2-3, with 13 bases identical to TRBD2. The germline gives CDR1 DFQATT, CDR2 SNEGSKA (reference sequence). The CDR3 loop spans 15 amino acids. J gave up 7 bases and V 5 bases, and 9 bases lay outside the gene matches. Written as DNA, the CDR3 is TGCAGTGCTCAGGGACTAGCGGGACCCATAAATACGCAGTATTTT. Encoded protein: CSAQGLAGPINTQYF.

The chain is built from TRBV6-2 or TRBV6-3 and TRBJ2-2, with a tentative D call TRBD2 (5 bases). V was pared by 5 bases and J by 5 bases, with 12 bases between. Per germline, CDR1 MNHEY and CDR2 SVGEGT. This CDR3 has 14 amino acids. The CDR3 loop is CASSRRGWTGELFF. As DNA, the CDR3 is TGTGCCAGCAGTCGTCGGGGTTGGACCGGGGAGCTGTTTTTT.

In this sample, this clonotype turned up a few times. The chain links TRBV6-9 to TRBJ2-5; TRBD2 matches at 10 bases. V shed 5 bases and J 2 bases; nucleotides not matched to a gene: 20. The CDR3 totals 20 residues. From germline, CDR1 is MNHGY and CDR2 SVAAGI. The CDR3 DNA reads as TGTGCCAGCAGTCTACACATTAGTCCCGGAGCGGGAGGGCTGCAAGAGACCCAGTACTTC. Its protein is CASSLHISPGAGGLQETQYF.

This clonotype was seen more than once but under ten times. V usage is TRBV5-6 and J usage is TRBJ2-7; 8 nucleotides line up with TRBD1. The CDR3 contains 15 residues. The germline V gene has CDR1 SGHDT and CDR2 YYEEEE. V was pared by 4 bases and J by 2 bases, with 8 bases of the junction left unmatched. The DNA for the CDR3 is TGTGCCAGCAGCCTGACAGGGGTGACAGCCTACGAGCAGTACTTC. Protein sequence: CASSLTGVTAYEQYF.

This clonotype was seen a few times. J is TRBJ1-6 and V is TRBV5-4; a possible D gene is TRBD1 (6 bases). Per germline, CDR1 SGHNT and CDR2 YYREEE (reference sequence). CDR3 size: 15 residues. The V end was cut by 3 bases, the J end by 6 bases, with 13 bases between. CDR3 nucleotides: TGTGCCAGCAGCTCGGGGGGGCGGAGTAATTCACCCCTCCACTTT. It codes for CASSSGGRSNSPLHF.

The CDR3 DNA reads as TGTGCCAGCAGTTACCGTGGGACTAGCGGGAGCTCCTACGAGCAGTACTTC. Amino acids: CASSYRGTSGSSYEQYF. The chain recombines TRBV6-5 with TRBJ2-7; 14 bases line up with TRBD2. CDR3 length equals 17 residues. Germline CDR1 and CDR2: MNHEY and SVGAGI. V shed 2 bases and J 0 bases; nucleotides not matched to a gene: 3.

This clonotype was observed a few times. The CDR3 reads CASSLGWRDGETQYF. The CDR3 bases are TGTGCCAGCAGCTTAGGTTGGCGGGACGGAGAGACCCAGTACTTC. This chain links TRBV11-2 with TRBJ2-5; the D gene is possibly TRBD2 (6 bases). V was cut by 1 base and J by 4 bases, with 13 bases left in between. This CDR3 has 15 residues. The germline V gene has CDR1 SGHAT and CDR2 FQNNGV.

This chain joins TRBV20-1 and TRBJ1-2; 7 bases align to TRBD1. CDR1 is DFQATT and CDR2 is SNEGSKA in the germline V gene (reference sequence). The CDR3 covers 14 residues. Trimming at V came to 5 bases and at J to 2 bases, leaving 8 bases not matched to a gene. CDR3 in amino acids: CSAEERRGNYGYTF. The DNA of the CDR3 is TGCAGTGCTGAGGAGCGCAGGGGGAACTATGGCTACACCTTC.

The chain carries TRBV11-2 and TRBJ1-6, with D uncertain. The germline V and J ends were trimmed by 5 bases and 10 bases, with 24 bases remaining between them. Germline assignment: CDR1 SGHAT and CDR2 FQNNGV. The CDR3 is 17 amino acids. The CDR3 sequence: CASSPRMGLGFESPLHF. DNA of the CDR3: TGTGCCAGCAGCCCCCGGATGGGTTTGGGATTTGAATCACCCCTCCACTTT.

This chain uses TRBV7-9 with TRBJ2-7, with D perhaps matching TRBD2 (6 bases). This CDR3 has 16 amino acids. Per germline, CDR1 SEHNR and CDR2 FQNEAQ (reference sequence). The ends were cut back, 1 base at V and 2 bases at J, with 15 bases in the middle. CDR3 coding DNA: TGTGCCAGCAGCTTAGTTCCCCGGGACTCGCCCTACGAGCAGTACTTC. Amino acid sequence: CASSLVPRDSPYEQYF.

For this clonotype: The limits of the CDR3 on the DNA are not certain, so only TCRdb's listed CDR3 is given. The rearrangement links TRBV7-2 to TRBJ2-5; the DNA was not used to check the table's D call, TRBD1. With termini counted, the CDR3 has 14 amino acids. Germline CDR1 SGHTA, CDR2 FQGNSA. The CDR3 loop reads CASSTSGRAETQYF.

This clonotype appeared a few times. This chain joins TRBV6-1 and TRBJ2-2; TRBD2 agrees at 9 bases. The germline V gene has CDR1 MNHNS and CDR2 SASEGT. CDR3 length: 14 amino acids. The ends lost 6 bases at V and 7 bases at J; junction bases unmatched: 6. The CDR3 region has the DNA TGTGCCAGCAGGGCTAGCGGGAAAGTCGGGGAGCTGTTTTTT. This codes for CASRASGKVGELFF.

In its sample, this clonotype was seen a few times. The chain links TRBV5-5 to TRBJ2-3; D possibly corresponds to TRBD1 (6 bases). V was pared by 7 bases and J by 2 bases, with 17 bases between. This CDR3 is 15 amino acids long. The germline CDR1 and CDR2 sequences are SGHKS and YYEKEE (reference sequence). The chain's CDR3 is CASPATGGPTDTQYF. The CDR3 region has the DNA TGTGCCAGCCCCGCAACTGGGGGCCCCACAGATACGCAGTATTTT. The full variable domain, completed using reference TRBV5-5 and TRBJ2-3, is DAGVTQSPTHLIKTRGQQVTLRCSPISGHKSVSWYQQVLGQGPQFIFQYYEKEERGRGNFPDRFSARQFPNYSSELNVNALLLGDSALYLCASPATGGPTDTQYFGPGTRLTVL.

This clonotype has just a few counts. The V gene is TRBV29-1, the J gene TRBJ2-2, with 12 bases lining up with TRBD1. The CDR3 spans 16 residues. J lost 6 bases, V lost 3 bases, and 8 bases had no gene match. CDR1 and CDR2 (germline): SQVTM, ANQGSEA. The CDR3 DNA sequence: TGCAGCGTTGAGGGGGACAGGGGGCCCTTTTCCGGGGAGCTGTTTTTT. Protein product: CSVEGDRGPFSGELFF.

CDR3 protein: CASSLESAAGTQYF. The CDR3 coding sequence is TGTGCCAGCAGCTTAGAGAGCGCGGCCGGGACCCAGTACTTC. The chain combines TRBV7-9 with TRBJ2-5; D call uncertain. This CDR3 has 14 amino acids. The V gene lost 1 base and the J gene lost 7 bases, with 13 bases spanning the gap. CDR1 and CDR2 from the germline V gene are SEHNR and FQNEAQ (reference sequence).

This clonotype came up a few times. The chain has TRBV20-1 and TRBJ2-1; no definite D call. Trimming shortened V by 5 bases and J by 8 bases, and 22 bases separated the two germline ends. This CDR3 is built from 15 residues. The germline V gene encodes CDR1 DFQATT and CDR2 SNEGSKA (reference sequence). The CDR3 DNA sequence: TGCAGTGCTGGGCCCGGATCAGTAGCCAGCTATGAGCAGTTCTTC. Residues: CSAGPGSVASYEQFF.

This clonotype turned up a few times. The chain couples TRBV25-1 to TRBJ2-7; 7 bases map to TRBD2. The CDR3 consists of 13 residues. CDR1 and CDR2 (germline): MGHDK, SYGVNS. V shed 5 bases and J 7 bases; nucleotides not matched to a gene: 8. This CDR3 reads CASSKASGLEQYF. The CDR3 DNA is TGTGCCAGCAGTAAGGCTAGCGGATTGGAGCAGTACTTC.

This clonotype showed up just a few times. The rearrangement links TRBV7-9 to TRBJ2-3; maybe TRBD2 (6 bases). The CDR3 is 17 amino acids. Trimming took off 0 bases at V and 2 bases at J, with 15 bases between the two ends. Germline CDR1 is SEHNR and CDR2 is FQNEAQ (reference sequence). The CDR3 loop is CASSLAGTSTYTDTQYF. For the CDR3, the DNA is TGTGCCAGCAGCTTAGCCGGGACTTCGACCTACACAGATACGCAGTATTTT.

This clonotype appeared a few times. The V call is TRBV20-1, the J call TRBJ2-2; 7 bases are a match to TRBD2. The germline V gene encodes CDR1 DFQATT and CDR2 SNEGSKA (reference sequence). The CDR3 contains 13 residues. The V and J ends lost 1 base and 4 bases, in that order; junction bases with no gene match: 0. Written as DNA, the CDR3 is TGCAGTGCTAGAGGCGGGGGCACCGGGGAGCTGTTTTTT. Translated: CSARGGGTGELFF.

In its sample, this clonotype was seen a few times. This chain joins TRBV7-9 and TRBJ2-2; the match to TRBD1 covers 7 bases. The CDR3 has 15 residues. The V gene's germline CDR1 is SEHNR and CDR2 FQNEAQ (reference sequence). The V and J ends lost 5 bases and 4 bases, in that order; junction bases with no gene match: 7. CDR3 in amino acids: CASSLQGFSTGELFF. The DNA for the CDR3 is TGTGCCAGCAGCCTACAGGGGTTCAGCACCGGGGAGCTGTTTTTT.